The T cell receptor beta chain under discussion was sequenced for a study of cytomegalovirus exposure and HLA in healthy donors. Turning to this clone: Its antigen is still unknown.

The PCR was carried out with 60 Vbeta primers and 13 Jbeta primers. Measured with immunoSEQ multiplex PCR; TCRdb has only the in-frame clones, and not every one. The sample shows 150,000 to 200,000 clones, around 80% of them seen only once. Study-wide results and caveats: Prediction of most subjects' HLA-A and HLA-B alleles by TCR beta sequences was reportedly accurate.

The germline V gene encodes CDR1 LNHDA and CDR2 SQIVND (reference sequence). Trimming cost V 5 bases and J 2 bases; bases outside gene matches: 8. The CDR3 spans 15 residues. This sequence was found in a male donor in good health and CMV-seronegative. The sample was PBMCs. V is TRBV19 and J is TRBJ2-7; TRBD1 matches at 8 bases. The CDR3 loop is CASSSSRDRTYEQYF. CDR3 in DNA: TGTGCCAGTAGTTCCAGCCGGGACAGGACCTACGAGCAGTACTTC.